These 19 T cell receptor beta chains originate from one sample sequenced in a study of graft-versus-host responses after intestinal transplantation. The repertoire was sequenced with immunoSEQ multiplex PCR; TCRdb's copy has only in-frame clones and lacks some. This table holds fewer than 9,500 clones, 85% to 95% found once. The specimen was PBMCs, collected about 31 days after intestinal transplant. These receptors were taken from a human patient who received an intestinal transplant, so some T cells may come from the graft donor.

This sequence joins TRBV29-1 and TRBJ2-1; D possibly corresponds to TRBD2 (5 bases). Germline V gene lookup returns CDR1 SQVTM and CDR2 ANQGSEA. V was pared by 6 bases and J by 7 bases, with 19 bases between. The CDR3 length is 14 residues. The CDR3 region is CSVQASWVRNEQFF. CDR3 sequence (DNA): TGCAGCGTCCAGGCTAGCTGGGTGAGGAATGAGCAGTTCTTC.

The chain employs TRBV7-9 and TRBJ2-3, with D possibly TRBD2 on 6 matching bases. CDR1 is SEHNR, CDR2 FQNEAQ, per germline (reference sequence). The CDR3 runs 12 residues. V lost 5 bases and J 5 bases, leaving 8 bases between the germline ends. CDR3 sequence (DNA): TGTGCCAGCAGCACGCGGGGAGATACGCAGTATTTT. Translated: CASSTRGDTQYF.

As for this clone: An end of the junction differs from the germline gene, which may be a read error. The chain couples TRBV4-1 to TRBJ1-2, with TRBD1 as a possible D gene (5 bases). The CDR3 runs 16 residues. Germline V lookup: CDR1 MGHRA, CDR2 YSYEKL. The CDR3 sequence: CTSSQEFFGGVYGYTF. For the CDR3, the DNA is TGCACCAGCAGCCAAGAGTTCTTCGGGGGAGTTTATGGCTACACCTTC.

This clone was seen only a few times. The genes are TRBV6-6 and TRBJ1-5, with a weak D call TRBD1 (6 bases). The V gene lost 5 bases and the J gene lost 7 bases, with 18 bases spanning the gap. Germline V gene sequence: CDR1 MNHNY, CDR2 SVGAGI (reference sequence). The CDR3 contains 15 residues. CDR3 DNA sequence: TGTGCCAGCAGTAACCTACAGGGACGGGAGCAGCCCCAGCATTTT. Protein: CASSNLQGREQPQHF.

This chain connects TRBV7-3 to TRBJ2-2; tentative D call: TRBD2 (6 bases). Trimming removed 4 bases from V and 3 bases from J, with 15 bases in between. The germline CDR1 and CDR2 sequences are SGHTA and FQGTGA. The CDR3 is made up of 16 amino acids. The CDR3: CASSSPSGLDTGELFF. In DNA, the CDR3 is TGTGCCAGCAGCTCGCCAAGCGGGCTGGACACCGGGGAGCTGTTTTTT.

This clone was seen a handful of times. The CDR3 nucleotides read TGTGCCAGCAGTGACGGAGGGGGGGTTCCCACAGATACGCAGTATTTT. This translates into CASSDGGGVPTDTQYF. The V and J genes are TRBV6-4 and TRBJ2-3, with D possibly matching TRBD2 (7 bases). The CDR3 is made up of 16 amino acids. From germline, CDR1 is MRHNA and CDR2 SNTAGT. V gave up 2 bases and J gave up 2 bases, with 14 bases separating them.

V is TRBV19 and J is TRBJ1-3; D is ambiguous. CDR3 size: 16 residues. The germline CDR1 and CDR2 sequences are LNHDA and SQIVND (reference sequence). V dropped 3 bases and J dropped 1 base, with 13 bases sitting between them. CDR3 amino acids: CASSMWIGRSGNTIYF. The CDR3, as DNA: TGTGCCAGTAGTATGTGGATTGGACGGTCTGGAAACACCATATATTTT.

The chain uses TRBV19 and TRBJ1-1; tentative D call: TRBD1 (6 bases). Germline loops: CDR1 LNHDA, CDR2 SQIVND (reference sequence). The CDR3 extends over 15 amino acids. The V and J ends lost 4 bases and 3 bases respectively, with 15 bases between them. CDR3 region: CASSTNRVVDTEAFF. The CDR3 nucleotides are TGTGCCAGTAGTACCAACAGGGTTGTCGACACTGAAGCTTTCTTT.

The chain joins TRBV5-6 to TRBJ1-2; D call uncertain. CDR1 and CDR2 (germline): SGHDT, YYEEEE. Trimming left V 1 base short and J 8 bases short, with 12 bases between. The CDR3 contains 13 residues. The CDR3: CASSLREEGGYTF. CDR3 coding DNA: TGTGCCAGCAGCTTGAGGGAGGAGGGAGGCTACACCTTC.

This sequence joins TRBV4-1 and TRBJ2-5, with D possibly called TRBD1 or TRBD2 (5 bases each). Trimming took 5 bases from V and 4 from J, leaving 11 bases between them. Germline-derived CDR1 and CDR2 are MGHRA and YSYEKL. The CDR3 has 13 residues. CDR3 nucleotides: TGCGCCAGCAGCAACACTAGGGGAGAGACCCAGTACTTC. Translated, it gives CASSNTRGETQYF.

The chain employs TRBV9 and TRBJ1-3; D not resolved. The CDR3 has 15 amino acids. Trimming took off 4 bases at V and 0 bases at J, with 11 bases between the two ends. Germline V CDR1 and CDR2: SGDLS, YYNGEE. CDR3 protein: CASSNTPYSGNTIYF. The DNA of the CDR3 is TGTGCCAGCAGCAACACACCGTACTCTGGAAACACCATATATTTT.

The J gene is TRBJ2-7, the V gene TRBV27; no firm D call. Germline CDR1 MNHEY, CDR2 SMNVEV (reference sequence). The CDR3 runs 13 residues. The V and J ends lost 0 bases and 5 bases respectively, with 8 bases between them. The CDR3 DNA sequence: TGTGCCAGCAGTTTATCGCGGTACCACGAGCAGTACTTC. It encodes CASSLSRYHEQYF.

The DNA for the CDR3 is TGTGCCAGCACCCTAATCGGCTCTGGCTATGGCTACACCTTC. Protein: CASTLIGSGYGYTF. The V gene is TRBV28, the J gene TRBJ1-2; D gene ambiguous. Germline V gene sequence: CDR1 MDHEN, CDR2 SYDVKM. Trimming removed 7 bases from V and 4 bases from J, with 16 bases in between. This CDR3 spans 14 amino acids.

This sequence joins TRBV19 and TRBJ2-5; D remains unclear. From germline, CDR1 is LNHDA and CDR2 SQIVND (reference sequence). The CDR3 consists of 13 residues. Trimming removed 5 bases from V and 4 bases from J, with 11 bases in between. Written as DNA, the CDR3 is TGTGCCAGTAGTCTGGGGATCCGAGAGACCCAGTACTTC. Protein sequence: CASSLGIRETQYF.

The chain couples TRBV5-1 to TRBJ2-3; 11 nucleotides match TRBD2. Germline V CDR1 and CDR2: SGHRS, YFSETQ. Trimming removed 3 bases from V and 2 bases from J; junction bases left unmatched: 14. The CDR3 covers 19 residues. DNA for the CDR3: TGCGCCAGCAGCTCTGGCCCTAGCGGGGGGTGGCTGGTCACAGATACGCAGTATTTT. Translation gives CASSSGPSGGWLVTDTQYF.

This chain connects TRBV19 to TRBJ1-2; no reliable D call. The germline gives CDR1 LNHDA, CDR2 SQIVND (reference sequence). This CDR3 is built from 14 residues. V dropped 7 bases and J dropped 4 bases, with 16 bases sitting between them. The CDR3: CASTPTPPSYGYTF. The CDR3 nucleotides are TGTGCCAGTACCCCAACCCCTCCGAGCTATGGCTACACCTTC. Drawing the rest from reference TRBV19 and TRBJ1-2, the complete variable domain is DGGITQSPKYLFRKEGQNVTLSCEQNLNHDAMYWYRQDPGQGLRLIYYSQIVNDFQKGDIAEGYSVSREKKESFPLTVTSAQKNPTAFYLCASTPTPPSYGYTFGSGTRLTVV.

This sequence joins TRBV5-1 and TRBJ1-2; D ambiguous. In germline, CDR1 is SGHRS, CDR2 YFSETQ. The CDR3 extends over 13 amino acids. The ends were cut back, 4 bases at V and 8 bases at J, with 15 bases in the middle. The CDR3 bases are TGCGCCAGCAGCCTGAGGCGATTGGGGGGCTACACCTTC. It is translated as CASSLRRLGGYTF.

The rearrangement joins TRBV9 to TRBJ1-2; D is possibly TRBD1 (6 bases). V was pared by 0 bases and J by 7 bases, with 25 bases between. Germline V gives CDR1 SGDLS, CDR2 YYNGEE. CDR3 length: 18 amino acids. The CDR3 DNA reads TGTGCCAGCAGCGTAGAGGGGGGTCCACCCGGAGGGGAAGGTGGCTACACCTTC. This codes for CASSVEGGPPGGEGGYTF.

This clone has more than one count but fewer than ten. The chain recombines TRBV13 with TRBJ1-1, with a weak D call TRBD1 (6 bases). Germline CDR1 is PRHDT and CDR2 is FYEKMQ (reference sequence). The germline V and J ends were trimmed by 1 base and 1 base, with 10 bases remaining between them. There are 15 residues in the CDR3. CDR3 coding DNA: TGTGCCAGCAGCTTAGAGCGGGACAAGAACACTGAAGCTTTCTTT. This encodes CASSLERDKNTEAFF.